This T cell receptor (beta chain) derives from a study of blood T cells in healthy people across ages. General observations from the study: Using unsorted PBMCs precluded a conclusive naive versus antigen-experienced comparison.

With a J-beta primer mix and a sample-barcoded 5' primer, a second PCR ran about 7 to 11 cycles. Each CDR3 protein is one row after TCRdb ran MiXCR on the 5' RACE reads. This table holds fewer than 1 million distinct CDR3 sequences, more than 40% found once. Trimming removed 1 base from V and 4 bases from J; junction bases left unmatched: 2. Germline CDR1 reads KGHSH; CDR2 reads LQKENI. The CDR3 extends over 15 amino acids. Comments on this clonotype: Its specificity is not known.

The chain recombines TRBV18 with TRBJ2-1; 9 positions match TRBD1. The source is a man aged 60 to 75 in good health. Source material: blood. This CDR3 is CASSPQQGAYNEQFF. The CDR3 nucleotides are TGTGCCAGCTCACCACAACAGGGGGCGTACAATGAGCAGTTCTTC.